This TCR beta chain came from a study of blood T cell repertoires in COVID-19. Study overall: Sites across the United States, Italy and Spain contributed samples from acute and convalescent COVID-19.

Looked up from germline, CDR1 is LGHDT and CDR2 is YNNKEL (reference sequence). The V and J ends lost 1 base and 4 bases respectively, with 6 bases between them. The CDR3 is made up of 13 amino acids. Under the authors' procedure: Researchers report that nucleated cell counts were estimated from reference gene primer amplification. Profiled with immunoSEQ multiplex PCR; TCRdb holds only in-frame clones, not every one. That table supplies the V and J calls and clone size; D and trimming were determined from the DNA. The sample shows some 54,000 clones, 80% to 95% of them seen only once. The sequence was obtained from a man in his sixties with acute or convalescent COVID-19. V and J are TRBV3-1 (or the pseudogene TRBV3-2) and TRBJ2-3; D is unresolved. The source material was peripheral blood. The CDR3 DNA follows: TGTGCCAGCAGCCAAGCAACGGCAGATACGCAGTATTTT. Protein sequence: CASSQATADTQYF.